One T cell receptor beta chain is described in this entry. Its antigen is unidentified. Trimming cost V 3 bases and J 5 bases; bases outside gene matches: 7. CDR1 DFQATT and CDR2 SNEGSKA come from the germline V gene (reference sequence). This CDR3 is 15 amino acids long. The sample comes from a study of identical twins. Study observations and caveats: Analyses based on zero insertions could be partly confounded by invariant MAIT and iNKT cells. Memory repertoires showed no such pattern, whereas abundant cord blood beta clonotypes carried fewer insertions.

MiXCR, applied by TCRdb to the 5' RACE reads, yields one record per CDR3 protein. In the table there are under 500,000 distinct CDR3 sequences, roughly an eighth of which are singletons. This same sample was also taken into another study, of yellow fever vaccine responses in identical twins.

Sequences were obtained from CD4+ T cells sorted from blood. The TCR was taken from a woman aged 18-35 years in good health. The V and J genes are TRBV20-1 and TRBJ2-2; 9 bases map to TRBD2. The CDR3 DNA reads TGCAGTGCTAGTAGGCTAGCGGGGCGAACCGGGGAGCTGTTTTTT. It specifies CSASRLAGRTGELFF.